These 26 T cell receptor beta chains came from one sample sequenced in a study of PD-L1 blockade in urothelial cancer. Some clones are missing from TCRdb's copy, which holds only in-frame ones; the method was immunoSEQ multiplex PCR. This sample has tens of thousands of clones, with approximately 90% found just once. Time point of the sample: peripheral blood 6 weeks after treatment start. The sequencing used PBMCs, collected around atezolizumab (anti-PD-L1) treatment. These receptors were collected from a woman of 80 years or more with urothelial cancer.

The V and J genes are TRBV28 and TRBJ2-7; D may be TRBD2 (5 bases). The germline gives CDR1 MDHEN, CDR2 SYDVKM. The ends were cut back, 2 bases at V and 1 base at J, with 12 bases in the middle. This CDR3 spans 15 amino acids. Here the CDR3 reads CASSLKGPGSYEQYF. CDR3 sequence (DNA): TGTGCCAGCAGTTTAAAGGGCCCGGGGTCCTACGAGCAGTACTTC.

The chain uses TRBV18 and TRBJ1-5; TRBD1 matches at 7 bases. CDR1 is KGHSH and CDR2 is LQKENI in the germline V gene. The ends lost 5 bases at V and 5 bases at J; junction bases unmatched: 3. CDR3 size: 13 residues. The CDR3 DNA follows: TGTGCCAGCTCAGACAGGGCCGATCAGCCCCAGCATTTT. This codes for CASSDRADQPQHF.

The chain carries TRBV18 and TRBJ2-3; D is possibly TRBD2 (6 bases). The CDR3 runs to 20 residues. Between the trimmed V and J ends, which lost 0 bases and 2 bases, there was a span of 24 bases. Per the germline V gene, CDR1 is KGHSH and CDR2 is LQKENI. The CDR3 region is CASSPPFSGTPKSNTDTQYF. As DNA, the CDR3 is TGTGCCAGCTCACCACCGTTCTCCGGGACTCCAAAATCGAACACAGATACGCAGTATTTT.

The chain employs TRBV19 and TRBJ2-1; the match to TRBD2 covers 11 bases. Germline CDR1 reads LNHDA; CDR2 reads SQIVND (reference sequence). This CDR3 has 16 amino acids. The trim removed 5 bases at V and 5 bases at J, leaving 8 bases unmatched. DNA for the CDR3: TGTGCCAGTAGTGGGCGACTAGCGGGGCCTCACAATGAGCAGTTCTTC. Amino acid sequence: CASSGRLAGPHNEQFF. The full variable domain, rest sourced from reference TRBV19 and TRBJ2-1, is DGGITQSPKYLFRKEGQNVTLSCEQNLNHDAMYWYRQDPGQGLRLIYYSQIVNDFQKGDIAEGYSVSREKKESFPLTVTSAQKNPTAFYLCASSGRLAGPHNEQFFGPGTRLTVL.

This clone was found once. This chain uses TRBV6-1 with TRBJ2-4, with D perhaps matching TRBD1 (6 bases). V lost 2 bases and J lost 0, with 14 bases in between. Germline V CDR1 and CDR2: MNHNS, SASEGT. The CDR3 totals 17 residues. The CDR3 sequence: CASSESGAFQAKNIQYF. CDR3 in DNA: TGTGCCAGCAGTGAATCAGGGGCCTTCCAAGCCAAAAACATTCAGTACTTC.

This chain joins TRBV7-2 and TRBJ1-1, with unresolved D. Trimming removed 5 bases at V and 9 bases at J, with 25 bases between. Germline values: CDR1 SGHTA, CDR2 FQGNSA. CDR3 length equals 16 residues. CDR3 region: CASSVKGEPSISKAFF. The CDR3, as DNA: TGTGCCAGCAGCGTAAAGGGAGAGCCCTCTATCTCTAAAGCTTTCTTT.

The CDR3: CASSTPTRGYNEQFF. The CDR3 DNA reads as TGTGCCAGTAGTACCCCAACGAGAGGCTACAATGAGCAGTTCTTC. The rearrangement joins TRBV19 to TRBJ2-1; D gene uncertain. In germline, CDR1 is LNHDA, CDR2 SQIVND (reference sequence). This CDR3 region has 15 residues. Trimming cost V 4 bases and J 3 bases, with 13 bases left between them. The full variable domain, rest sourced from reference TRBV19 and TRBJ2-1, is DGGITQSPKYLFRKEGQNVTLSCEQNLNHDAMYWYRQDPGQGLRLIYYSQIVNDFQKGDIAEGYSVSREKKESFPLTVTSAQKNPTAFYLCASSTPTRGYNEQFFGPGTRLTVL.

This chain uses TRBV5-4 with TRBJ2-1, with D unresolved. Germline V CDR1 and CDR2: SGHNT, YYREEE (reference sequence). The V and J ends lost 4 bases and 5 bases respectively, with 4 bases between them. There are 11 residues in the CDR3. The CDR3 loop is CASSLDNEQFF. The CDR3 bases are TGTGCCAGCAGCCTAGACAATGAGCAGTTCTTC. The full variable domain, with the rest looked up from reference TRBV5-4 and TRBJ2-1, is ETGVTQSPTHLIKTRGQQVTLRCSSQSGHNTVSWYQQALGQGPQFIFQYYREEENGRGNFPPRFSGLQFPNYSSELNVNALELDDSALYLCASSLDNEQFFGPGTRLTVL.

The V call is TRBV19, the J call TRBJ1-5; TRBD1 might be the D (6 bases). The germline V gene has CDR1 LNHDA and CDR2 SQIVND (reference sequence). The length of the CDR3 is 14 residues. V was trimmed by 4 bases and J by 0 bases, leaving 7 bases between them. Written as DNA, the CDR3 is TGTGCCAGTAGTACACAGGGTAGCAATCAGCCCCAGCATTTT. This gives the protein CASSTQGSNQPQHF.

The chain combines TRBV2 with TRBJ2-5, with 8 bases aligning to TRBD1. After removal of 6 bases from V and 0 bases from J, the junction contained 6 bases not matched to a gene. Germline loops: CDR1 SNHLY, CDR2 FYNNEI. The CDR3 spans 15 residues. CDR3 in DNA: TGTGCCAGCAGAGGGGACAGGCGAAACCAAGAGACCCAGTACTTC. This sequence encodes CASRGDRRNQETQYF.

The chain joins TRBV7-8 to TRBJ1-2; 7 bases map to TRBD1. Germline V gene data show CDR1 as SGHVS and CDR2 as FQNEAQ. The CDR3 is made up of 13 amino acids. The junction had 10 bases not matched to a gene; V was cut back by 7 bases and J by 8 bases. The CDR3 nucleotides read TGTGCCAGCACCGGAGACAGGGTTAACGGCTACACCTTC. It specifies CASTGDRVNGYTF.

The V gene is TRBV5-8, the J gene TRBJ1-5; D is unclear. Germline V CDR1 and CDR2: SGHTS, YDEGEE. This CDR3 comprises 15 residues. V was cut by 3 bases and J by 2 bases, with 12 bases left in between. The CDR3 DNA is TGTGCCAGCAGCTCGGGTTACCGGGGCAATCAGCCCCAGCATTTT. This encodes CASSSGYRGNQPQHF.

V gene TRBV28 combines with J gene TRBJ1-2, with 8 bases that match TRBD1. The CDR3 length is 12 residues. The germline V gene encodes CDR1 MDHEN and CDR2 SYDVKM. The V segment lost 9 bases and the J segment 7 bases; nucleotides outside the gene matches: 7. The CDR3 is CASLTGVSGYTF. The CDR3 DNA is TGTGCCAGTCTGACAGGGGTCTCTGGCTACACCTTC.

The chain recombines TRBV7-9 with TRBJ1-5; no definite D call. The CDR3 loop spans 15 amino acids. Per the germline V gene, CDR1 is SEHNR and CDR2 is FQNEAQ (reference sequence). Trimming stripped 3 bases from V and 4 bases from J, with 13 bases between. The CDR3 sequence: CASSLAGQGNQPQHF. In DNA, the CDR3 is TGTGCCAGCAGCTTGGCGGGTCAAGGGAATCAGCCCCAGCATTTT.

The chain combines TRBV6-1 with TRBJ2-1; TRBD2 might be the D (5 bases). Germline values: CDR1 MNHNS, CDR2 SASEGT. V dropped 7 bases and J dropped 2 bases, with 15 bases sitting between them. There are 15 residues in the CDR3. The CDR3 reads CASTETQRAYNEQFF. Written as DNA, the CDR3 is TGTGCCAGCACTGAGACCCAGAGGGCCTACAATGAGCAGTTCTTC.

The chain is built from TRBV19 and TRBJ2-1; 12 nucleotides match TRBD2. The CDR3 has 14 amino acids. Unmatched junction bases numbered 6, after V lost 6 bases and J lost 9 bases. Looked up from germline, CDR1 is LNHDA and CDR2 is SQIVND (reference sequence). CDR3 residues: CASRPTSGSGEQFF. In DNA form, the CDR3 reads TGTGCCAGTAGACCGACTAGCGGGAGCGGTGAGCAGTTCTTC.

The V call is TRBV5-1, the J call TRBJ1-1; no clear D gene. CDR3 length: 15 amino acids. Germline loops: CDR1 SGHRS, CDR2 YFSETQ. V was shortened by 0 bases and J by 1 base, with 10 bases between the two germline ends. CDR3 DNA: TGCGCCAGCAGCTTGGTGGCGGCCACGAACACTGAAGCTTTCTTT. Amino acids: CASSLVAATNTEAFF.

The chain is built from TRBV5-1 and TRBJ1-2; 9 bases fit TRBD1. The CDR3 totals 15 residues. V was pared by 2 bases and J by 5 bases, with 7 bases of the junction left unmatched. The germline V gene has CDR1 SGHRS and CDR2 YFSETQ. CDR3 sequence: CASSFGQGPSYGYTF. DNA for the CDR3: TGCGCCAGCAGCTTCGGACAGGGGCCCTCTTATGGCTACACCTTC.

This chain joins TRBV6-1 and TRBJ2-7, with 9 bases matching TRBD2. The CDR3 totals 14 residues. Per germline, CDR1 MNHNS and CDR2 SASEGT. The trim removed 11 bases at V and 2 bases at J, leaving 10 bases unmatched. CDR3 in amino acids: CASGASGKTYEQYF. Here the CDR3 DNA reads TGTGCCTCTGGGGCTAGCGGGAAAACCTACGAGCAGTACTTC.

This chain uses TRBV13 with TRBJ2-2, with 13 positions matching TRBD2. The CDR3 runs 20 residues. V lost 2 bases and J lost 4; bases outside the gene matches: 13. Germline V gene sequence: CDR1 PRHDT, CDR2 FYEKMQ (reference sequence). For the CDR3, the DNA is TGTGCCAGCAGCTTAACCTCCTCGGGGACTAGCGGGATGAGCACCGGGGAGCTGTTTTTT. Translation gives CASSLTSSGTSGMSTGELFF.

The V gene is TRBV14, the J gene TRBJ2-2; TRBD2 agrees at 7 bases. Per the germline V gene, CDR1 is SGHDN and CDR2 is FVKESK. V lost 4 bases and J lost 5; bases outside the gene matches: 7. CDR3 length equals 15 residues. CDR3 in amino acids: CASSPSGRNTGELFF. Here the CDR3 DNA reads TGTGCCAGCAGCCCCTCCGGGAGGAATACCGGGGAGCTGTTTTTT.

This chain links TRBV7-3 with TRBJ2-1, with TRBD1 identical over 8 bases. Germline-derived CDR1 and CDR2 are SGHTA and FQGTGA. The CDR3 consists of 15 residues. V trimming: 4 bases; J trimming: 3 bases; junction bases outside the gene matches: 5. CDR3 loop: CASSSDRGHYNEQFF. CDR3 sequence (DNA): TGTGCCAGCAGCTCCGACAGGGGACACTACAATGAGCAGTTCTTC.

The chain combines TRBV7-9 with TRBJ2-1; TRBD2 matches 8 bases. The V and J ends lost 5 bases and 7 bases, in that order; junction bases with no gene match: 10. The CDR3 sequence is 15 residues long. Per the germline V gene, CDR1 is SEHNR and CDR2 is FQNEAQ (reference sequence). The DNA for the CDR3 is TGTGCCAGCAGCCGAGGGGGACTAGGGGATAATGAGCAGTTCTTC. It yields the protein CASSRGGLGDNEQFF.

This clone turned up a few times. This rearrangement joins TRBV21-1 to TRBJ1-2. TRBV21-1 is assigned pseudogene status. This CDR3 has 13 residues. The chain's CDR3 is CASIEEANYGYTF. For the CDR3, the DNA is TGTGCCAGCATTGAAGAGGCTAACTATGGCTACACCTTC.

This chain joins TRBV7-3 and TRBJ2-1; weak D call: TRBD2 (7 bases). From germline, CDR1 is SGHTA and CDR2 FQGTGA. This CDR3 has 14 amino acids. Trimming left V 1 base short and J 7 bases short, with 11 bases between. The CDR3 nucleotides are TGTGCCAGCAGCTTAAGGGGGGGGCTGAATGAGCAGTTCTTC. This translates into CASSLRGGLNEQFF.

The chain uses TRBV7-9 and TRBJ2-7; 7 bases map to TRBD1. Trimming at V came to 5 bases and at J to 3 bases, leaving 1 base not matched to a gene. Germline values: CDR1 SEHNR, CDR2 FQNEAQ (reference sequence). The CDR3 is 12 amino acids. CDR3 sequence: CASSRQGYEQYF. For the CDR3, the DNA is TGTGCCAGCAGCCGACAGGGCTACGAGCAGTACTTC.